The next 20 T cell receptor beta chains were all read from a single sample in a study of cytomegalovirus exposure and HLA in healthy donors. Researchers ran the PCR with 60 Vbeta and 13 Jbeta primers. The protocol was immunoSEQ multiplex PCR, while the TCRdb copy is restricted to in-frame clones and leaves out a portion. The table records fewer than 150,000 clones, around 80% of them present only once. The specimen was PBMCs. These receptor sequences come from a man under 40 in good health and CMV-seronegative.

The chain combines TRBV4-1 with TRBJ2-1; D possibly corresponds to TRBD1 (6 bases). Germline V gives CDR1 MGHRA, CDR2 YSYEKL. CDR3 length: 15 residues. Trimming removed 6 bases from V and 4 bases from J, with 16 bases in between. The CDR3 spells CASRPTEGEYNEQFF. The CDR3, as DNA: TGCGCCAGCAGACCGACAGAGGGGGAATACAATGAGCAGTTCTTC.

This chain uses TRBV28 with TRBJ1-4, with D possibly being TRBD1 (6 bases). The CDR3 is made up of 13 amino acids. Trimming shortened V by 7 bases and J by 8 bases, and 14 bases separated the two germline ends. CDR1 MDHEN and CDR2 SYDVKM come from the germline V gene. The CDR3 spells CASKTGFYEKLFF. CDR3 nucleotides: TGTGCCAGCAAAACAGGGTTCTACGAAAAACTGTTTTTT.

This clone came up a few times. J is TRBJ2-7 and V is TRBV11-2; 9 nucleotides align to TRBD1. The germline CDR1 and CDR2 sequences are SGHAT and FQNNGV. This CDR3 has 13 amino acids. V was pared by 5 bases and J by 2 bases, with 1 base of the junction left unmatched. CDR3 sequence (DNA): TGTGCCAGCAGCCGACAGGGGGCCTACGAGCAGTACTTC. Translation: CASSRQGAYEQYF.

The chain joins TRBV5-8 to TRBJ2-6; no reliable D call. The CDR3 is 17 amino acids. The germline CDR1 and CDR2 sequences are SGHTS and YDEGEE. V lost 3 bases and J 0 bases, leaving 13 bases between the germline ends. CDR3 residues: CASSSLRSNSGANVLTF. The CDR3 DNA is TGTGCCAGCAGCTCCCTCCGTTCTAACTCTGGGGCCAACGTCCTGACTTTC.

J is TRBJ2-1 and V is TRBV27; 15 positions match TRBD2. The CDR3 loop spans 18 amino acids. Germline V gene lookup returns CDR1 MNHEY and CDR2 SMNVEV (reference sequence). J was trimmed by 8 bases and V by 2 bases; bases with no gene match: 10. The chain's CDR3 is CASSLDGTSGRSYDEQFF. In DNA form, the CDR3 reads TGTGCCAGCAGTTTAGACGGGACTAGCGGGAGGAGTTACGATGAGCAGTTCTTC.

This clone was recorded only once. The J gene is TRBJ2-5, the V gene TRBV13; D unresolved. V was trimmed by 0 bases and J by 7 bases, leaving 12 bases between them. The CDR3 covers 14 residues. Germline-derived CDR1 and CDR2 are PRHDT and FYEKMQ (reference sequence). CDR3 DNA sequence: TGTGCCAGCAGCTTAGGCGGAGATGTAGGGACCCAGTACTTC. It yields the protein CASSLGGDVGTQYF. Using reference TRBV13 and TRBJ2-5 for the parts outside the CDR3, the full variable domain is AAGVIQSPRHLIKEKRETATLKCYPIPRHDTVYWYQQGPGQDPQFLISFYEKMQSDKGSIPDRFSAQQFSDYHSELNMSSLELGDSALYFCASSLGGDVGTQYFGPGTRLLVL.

This clone was counted a few times. The V gene is TRBV19, the J gene TRBJ1-2, with a weak D call TRBD1 (5 bases). The CDR3 covers 14 residues. V was pared by 3 bases and J by 5 bases, with 13 bases between. Per the germline V gene, CDR1 is LNHDA and CDR2 is SQIVND (reference sequence). The CDR3 bases are TGTGCCAGTAGTATGCCTGGTAACAGGTATGGCTACACCTTC. Encoded protein: CASSMPGNRYGYTF.

The chain has TRBV2 and TRBJ2-7; 7 bases map to TRBD2. CDR3 length equals 16 residues. J gave up 2 bases and V 4 bases, and 11 bases lay outside the gene matches. Looked up from germline, CDR1 is SNHLY and CDR2 is FYNNEI. CDR3: CASSAPTSEPTYEQYF. The CDR3 DNA reads as TGTGCCAGCAGTGCCCCAACTAGCGAGCCAACCTACGAGCAGTACTTC.

The rearrangement joins TRBV5-4 to TRBJ1-3; D is undetermined. V lost 0 bases to trimming and J lost 0 bases, with 10 bases between them. Germline V gene data show CDR1 as SGHNT and CDR2 as YYREEE (reference sequence). The CDR3 length is 16 residues. This CDR3 reads CASSLGPGSSGNTIYF. CDR3 bases: TGTGCCAGCAGCTTGGGTCCGGGGAGCTCTGGAAACACCATATATTTT.

The V gene is TRBV29-1, the J gene TRBJ1-5; 9 positions match TRBD1. V lost 6 bases to trimming and J lost 6 bases; unmatched junction nucleotides: 9. The CDR3 extends over 14 amino acids. Germline assignment: CDR1 SQVTM and CDR2 ANQGSEA. The CDR3 reads CSVLDRGSGQPQHF. The DNA for the CDR3 is TGCAGCGTCTTAGACAGGGGGTCAGGTCAGCCCCAGCATTTT.

In DNA, the CDR3 is TGTGCCAGCAGCCGGGAACAGGGGTTTGGCACTGAAGCTTTCTTT. Its translation is CASSREQGFGTEAFF. The chain carries TRBV7-9 and TRBJ1-1, with 7 bases fitting TRBD1. Germline V gene data show CDR1 as SEHNR and CDR2 as FQNEAQ (reference sequence). The trim removed 5 bases at V and 4 bases at J, leaving 10 bases unmatched. This CDR3 has 15 amino acids.

To note about this clone: At the DNA level, this CDR3 is encoded by other sequences in the same sample as well. The chain carries TRBV6-5 and TRBJ1-2; D might be TRBD1 (5 bases). The V end lost 0 bases, the J end lost 5 bases, and 10 bases lay between the germline ends. Germline V lookup: CDR1 MNHEY, CDR2 SVGAGI. The CDR3 has 14 residues. CDR3 loop: CASSYSTASYGYTF. The CDR3 DNA reads as TGTGCCAGCAGTTACTCGACAGCCTCTTATGGCTACACCTTC.

The CDR3 spells CASKNRVQETQYF. CDR3 nucleotide sequence: TGTGCCAGCAAAAACCGGGTCCAAGAGACCCAGTACTTC. V gene TRBV6-1 combines with J gene TRBJ2-5; D is ambiguous. Germline V gene data show CDR1 as MNHNS and CDR2 as SASEGT. The CDR3 is 13 amino acids. V was clipped by 7 bases and J by 1 base, with 10 bases between them.

The V call is TRBV7-9, the J call TRBJ2-7; 10 bases line up with TRBD2. CDR1 is SEHNR and CDR2 is FQNEAQ in the germline V gene (reference sequence). The CDR3 has 14 residues. The junction had 2 bases not matched to a gene; V was cut back by 3 bases and J by 3 bases. CDR3 nucleotide sequence: TGTGCCAGCAGCTTTGCTAGCGGGAGCTACGAGCAGTACTTC. This gives the protein CASSFASGSYEQYF.

The chain uses TRBV5-6 and TRBJ1-1; possibly TRBD1 for D (5 bases). The CDR3 is made up of 13 amino acids. The germline V gene has CDR1 SGHDT and CDR2 YYEEEE. With 0 bases removed from V and 10 bases from J, the gap between germline ends came to 13 bases. The CDR3 reads CASSLEGRAIAFF. In DNA form, the CDR3 reads TGTGCCAGCAGCTTGGAGGGCAGGGCGATAGCTTTCTTT.

The chain uses TRBV30 and TRBJ2-7, with a possible D match to TRBD1 (5 bases). Trimming took 1 base from V and 3 from J, leaving 10 bases between them. Germline V gene data show CDR1 as GTSNPN and CDR2 as SVGIG (reference sequence). The CDR3 contains 13 residues. For the CDR3, the DNA is TGTGCCTGGAGTGGACAGAGCCACTACGAGCAGTACTTC. It specifies CAWSGQSHYEQYF.

This clone was picked up one time. The chain carries TRBV15 and TRBJ1-3; no firm D call. Germline CDR1 is LNHNV and CDR2 is YYDKDF (reference sequence). Deletions cut 11 bases from V and 8 bases from J, with 25 bases between. The length of the CDR3 is 15 residues. The CDR3 DNA reads TGTGCCGTTTATAGCAGTGGTTCCTGGAAGGACACCATATATTTT. Its protein product is CAVYSSGSWKDTIYF. The full variable domain, with the rest looked up from reference TRBV15 and TRBJ1-3, is DAMVIQNPRYQVTQFGKPVTLSCSQTLNHNVMYWYQQKSSQAPKLLFHYYDKDFNNEADTPDNFQSRRPNTSFCFLDIRSPGLGDTAMYLCAVYSSGSWKDTIYFGEGSWLTVV.

CDR3 nucleotide sequence: TGTGCCAGCTCACCGAGGCCAGCCGCTCTGAACACTGAAGCTTTCTTT. This codes for CASSPRPAALNTEAFF. V is TRBV18 and J is TRBJ1-1; D gene uncertain. Deletions cut 3 bases from V and 0 bases from J, with 14 bases between. CDR1 and CDR2 from the germline V gene are KGHSH and LQKENI. The CDR3 length is 16 residues.

The chain uses TRBV4-1 and TRBJ2-7; 10 bases line up with TRBD2. The CDR3 runs to 15 residues. J gave up 2 bases and V 3 bases, and 4 bases lay outside the gene matches. Per germline, CDR1 MGHRA and CDR2 YSYEKL. CDR3 protein: CASSQLAGVAYEQYF. The CDR3 DNA reads as TGCGCCAGCAGCCAGCTAGCGGGAGTAGCCTACGAGCAGTACTTC.

The chain has TRBV9 and TRBJ1-1; D is unresolved. This CDR3 has 13 residues. Looked up from germline, CDR1 is SGDLS and CDR2 is YYNGEE. Deletions cut 4 bases from V and 6 bases from J, with 13 bases between. This CDR3 reads CASSSHPLSEAFF. CDR3 DNA: TGTGCCAGCAGCTCCCACCCTCTATCTGAAGCTTTCTTT.